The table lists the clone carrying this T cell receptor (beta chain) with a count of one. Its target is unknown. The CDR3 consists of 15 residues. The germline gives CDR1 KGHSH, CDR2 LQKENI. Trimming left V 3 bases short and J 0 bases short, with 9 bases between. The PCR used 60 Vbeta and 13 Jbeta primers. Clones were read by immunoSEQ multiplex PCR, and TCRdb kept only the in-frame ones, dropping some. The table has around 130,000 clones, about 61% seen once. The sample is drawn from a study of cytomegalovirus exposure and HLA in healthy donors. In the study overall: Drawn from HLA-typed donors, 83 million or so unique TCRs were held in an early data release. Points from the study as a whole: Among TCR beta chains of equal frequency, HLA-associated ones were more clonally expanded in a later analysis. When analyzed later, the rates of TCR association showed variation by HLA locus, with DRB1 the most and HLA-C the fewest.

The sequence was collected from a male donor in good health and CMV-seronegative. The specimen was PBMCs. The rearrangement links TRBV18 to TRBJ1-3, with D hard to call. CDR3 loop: CASSPSAGSGNTIYF. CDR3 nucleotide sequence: TGTGCCAGCTCACCGTCAGCGGGCTCTGGAAACACCATATATTTT.